Listed below are T cell receptor beta chains from one sample, sequenced in a study of OX40 agonist ivuxolimab in advanced cancers. The data were produced by immunoSEQ multiplex PCR, yet TCRdb's version contains in-frame clones alone and is incomplete. The table has tens of thousands of clones, approximately 89% seen once; the top ten hold around 2.5%. The sequencing used CD4+ or CD8+ T cells sorted from blood, collected in a trial of the OX40 agonist ivuxolimab. These receptors were obtained from an adult with an advanced solid tumor such as melanoma, head and neck, liver or kidney cancer. Each CDR3 is given with its conserved first and last residue. Fields, in order: D gene, V gene, clone size, J gene, CDR3 DNA, CDR3 protein. A D gene is named only where the DNA matches it firmly. Rows may omit the clone size; those that give it use once, few, many or a size class.

TRBD1	TRBV27	few	TRBJ1-3	TGTGCCAGCAGTACGGACAGGGAAGGAAACACCATATATTTT	CASSTDREGNTIYF
TRBD1	TRBV5-6	NA	TRBJ1-1	TGTGCCAGCAGCCTCCGGGACAGGTGGACTGAAGCTTTCTTT	CASSLRDRWTEAFF
TRBD2	TRBV5-1	once	TRBJ2-2	TGCGCCAGCAGCTGGGGGACTAGCGCGAACACCGGGGAGCTGTTTTTT	CASSWGTSANTGELFF
NA	TRBV11-1	NA	TRBJ1-1	TGTGCCAGCCACCGATCGGAGAACACTGAAGCTTTCTTT	CASHRSENTEAFF
NA	TRBV19	once	TRBJ1-3	TGTGCCAGTAGCCCCGATCAGCGCTCGGGAAACACCATATATTTT	CASSPDQRSGNTIYF
TRBD1	TRBV7-2	NA	TRBJ1-6	TGTGCCAGCAGCCCACGACAGGGGAATTCACCCCTCCACTTT	CASSPRQGNSPLHF
NA	TRBV11-3	NA	TRBJ1-2	TGTGCCAGCAGCTTAAAAGGAGGCAGGGGAAACTATGGCTACACCTTC	CASSLKGGRGNYGYTF
TRBD1	TRBV12-5	NA	TRBJ2-2	TGTGCTAGTGGTTTGTGGACAGGGCCCAACACCGGGGAGCTGTTTTTT	CASGLWTGPNTGELFF
NA	TRBV6-1	NA	TRBJ2-5	TGTGCCAGCAGTGGGGGGACAAAGACCATCTTCCAAGAGACCCAGTACTTC	CASSGGTKTIFQETQYF
TRBD2	TRBV28	NA	TRBJ2-1	TGTGCCAGCACCCCTAGCGGGGGGGTCTCCTACAATGAGCAGTTCTTC	CASTPSGGVSYNEQFF
NA	TRBV2	few	TRBJ1-6	TGTGCCAGCAGTGAATCAGCGGGGGGTAGGGCCCTCCACTTT	CASSESAGGRALHF
NA	TRBV7-9	NA	TRBJ2-7	TGTGCCAGCAGCTTTACGACAGACTCCTACGAGCAGTACTTC	CASSFTTDSYEQYF
NA	TRBV7-9	few	TRBJ2-2	TGTGCCAGCAGCCTTGCGTGGGGGGCTGACACCGGGGAGCTGTTTTTT	CASSLAWGADTGELFF
NA	TRBV14	NA	TRBJ1-4	TGTGCCAGCAGCCAAGAAGTACTGTCTAATGAAAAACTGTTTTTT	CASSQEVLSNEKLFF
TRBD1	TRBV29-1	NA	TRBJ2-1	TGCAGCGCCTTACCAGGGGGTAATGAGCAGTTCTTC	CSALPGGNEQFF
TRBD1	TRBV29-1	NA	TRBJ2-5	TGCAGCGCGATGCCCGGACAGGGGATTCAAGAGACCCAGTACTTC	CSAMPGQGIQETQYF
NA	TRBV5-4	NA	TRBJ2-5	TGTGCCAGCAGCTTCGAGGGACATCAAGAGACCCAGTACTTC	CASSFEGHQETQYF
NA	TRBV10-3	NA	TRBJ2-5	TGTGCCATCAGTGGTGTTGGGGGGGAGACCCAGTACTTC	CAISGVGGETQYF
TRBD1	TRBV28	NA	TRBJ1-2	TGTGCCAGCATCCCTCGGGACAGGGGGAGAAGTGGCTACACCTTC	CASIPRDRGRSGYTF
NA	TRBV18	NA	TRBJ2-3	TGTGCCAGCTCACCACTCGAGGTAGCCATTACAGATACGCAGTATTTT	CASSPLEVAITDTQYF